The sequence of this T cell receptor beta chain was determined in a study of blood T cell repertoires in COVID-19. Whole-study context: Samples taken during acute and convalescent COVID-19 were collected in the United States, Italy and Spain.

The CDR3 is made up of 13 amino acids. V lost 7 bases, J lost 2 bases, and 6 bases lay in between. Per germline, CDR1 MNHNY and CDR2 SVGAGI (reference sequence). The method was immunoSEQ multiplex PCR; TCRdb's version includes in-frame clones alone and lacks a portion of them. Here the sample spans about 230,000 clones, around 78% being singletons. The receptor comes from a woman between 65 and 79 years old with active or convalescent COVID-19. The specimen was peripheral blood. The genes are TRBV6-6 and TRBJ2-6; no clear D. CDR3 DNA sequence: TGTGCCAGCACGACTGCTGGGGCCAACGTCCTGACTTTC. Its translation is CASTTAGANVLTF.